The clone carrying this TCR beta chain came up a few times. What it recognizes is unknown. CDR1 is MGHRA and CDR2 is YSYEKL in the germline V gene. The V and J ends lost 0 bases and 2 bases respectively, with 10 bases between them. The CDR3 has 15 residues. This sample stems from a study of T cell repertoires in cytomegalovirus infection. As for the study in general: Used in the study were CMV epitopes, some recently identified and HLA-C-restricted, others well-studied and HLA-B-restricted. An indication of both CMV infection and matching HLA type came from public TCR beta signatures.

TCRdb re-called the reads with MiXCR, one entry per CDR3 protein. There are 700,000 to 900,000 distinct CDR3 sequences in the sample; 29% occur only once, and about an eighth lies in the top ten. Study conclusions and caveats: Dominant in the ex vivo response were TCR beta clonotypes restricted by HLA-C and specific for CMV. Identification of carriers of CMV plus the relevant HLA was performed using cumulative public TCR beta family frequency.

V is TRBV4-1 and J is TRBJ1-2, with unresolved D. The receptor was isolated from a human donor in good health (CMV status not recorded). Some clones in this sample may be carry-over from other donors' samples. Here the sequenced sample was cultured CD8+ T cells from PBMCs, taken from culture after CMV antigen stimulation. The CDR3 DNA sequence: TGCGCCAGCAGCCAAGAATTCGACGGAAACTATGGCTACACCTTC. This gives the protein CASSQEFDGNYGYTF.